A single sample gave rise to the 10 T cell receptor beta chains below, sequenced in a study of graft-versus-host responses after intestinal transplantation. Sequencing used immunoSEQ multiplex PCR; TCRdb keeps in-frame clones, though not all of them. The sample carries 130,000 or so clones, about 93% recorded once. For these receptors, no antigen is known. This sample comprised unstimulated CD4+ T cells sorted from spleen or lymph node cells, obtained before intestinal transplant. The source of these receptors is a human donor who received an intestinal transplant.

V usage is TRBV19 and J usage is TRBJ2-1; D remains unclear. V lost 3 bases and J 6 bases, leaving 18 bases between the germline ends. This CDR3 has 16 amino acids. In germline, CDR1 is LNHDA, CDR2 SQIVND (reference sequence). CDR3 region: CASSIGSLRLFNEQFF. The CDR3 DNA reads TGTGCCAGTAGTATCGGGTCGCTTAGGCTATTCAATGAGCAGTTCTTC.

This sequence joins TRBV4-1 and TRBJ2-4; 9 bases fit TRBD2. J gave up 8 bases and V 4 bases, and 12 bases lay outside the gene matches. CDR1 and CDR2 from the germline V gene are MGHRA and YSYEKL. The CDR3 runs to 16 residues. The CDR3 reads CASSPVGAGGPDIQYF. CDR3 nucleotides: TGCGCCAGCAGCCCCGTGGGGGCGGGAGGGCCGGACATTCAGTACTTC.

This chain connects TRBV28 to TRBJ1-4, with a possible D match to TRBD1 (5 bases). Trimming cost V 3 bases and J 2 bases, with 7 bases left between them. This CDR3 has 14 amino acids. Per germline, CDR1 MDHEN and CDR2 SYDVKM. CDR3 nucleotide sequence: TGTGCCAGCAGTTTGGCAGGGACTAATGAAAAACTGTTTTTT. Translating gives CASSLAGTNEKLFF.

The CDR3 DNA reads TGTGCCATCAGGTCAGGGGAAGACGGGTCTGGAAACACCATATATTTT. This encodes CAIRSGEDGSGNTIYF. The J gene is TRBJ1-3, the V gene TRBV10-3; weak D call: TRBD1 (6 bases). Germline V gene lookup returns CDR1 ENHRY and CDR2 SYGVKD. The CDR3 covers 16 residues. Trimming took off 6 bases at V and 1 base at J, with 16 bases between the two ends.

The chain links TRBV6-5 to TRBJ2-1; 10 positions match TRBD2. CDR3 size: 14 residues. The germline CDR1 and CDR2 sequences are MNHEY and SVGAGI. V was pared by 10 bases and J by 5 bases, with 8 bases of the junction left unmatched. The CDR3 region has the DNA TGTGCCACCTCGGGACTAGCGCATCACAATGAGCAGTTCTTC. It encodes CATSGLAHHNEQFF.

V usage is TRBV30 and J usage is TRBJ1-2; D may be TRBD1 (6 bases). With 1 base removed from V and 6 bases from J, the gap between germline ends came to 12 bases. The V gene's germline CDR1 is GTSNPN and CDR2 SVGIG (reference sequence). The CDR3 consists of 13 residues. The CDR3 is CAWSGDTSHGYTF. In DNA form, the CDR3 reads TGTGCCTGGAGTGGGGACACAAGCCATGGCTACACCTTC.

DNA of the CDR3: TGTGCCAGCAGGGCTGGGGGGCTAGGGGTCACAGATACGCAGTATTTT. This translates into CASRAGGLGVTDTQYF. The chain employs TRBV5-4 and TRBJ2-3; D tentatively reads TRBD1 or TRBD2 (6 bases each). V gave up 5 bases and J gave up 2 bases, with 18 bases separating them. Germline V gene sequence: CDR1 SGHNT, CDR2 YYREEE (reference sequence). This CDR3 is built from 16 residues.

This chain uses TRBV2 with TRBJ2-7, with D possibly called TRBD1 or TRBD2 (5 bases each). The ends were cut back, 6 bases at V and 0 bases at J, with 15 bases in the middle. Germline CDR1 is SNHLY and CDR2 is FYNNEI. CDR3 length: 15 residues. The CDR3 region is CASSVGPGASYEQYF. CDR3 bases: TGTGCCAGCAGCGTGGGGCCCGGGGCCTCCTACGAGCAGTACTTC. The full variable domain, its missing parts supplied by reference TRBV2 and TRBJ2-7, is EPEVTQTPSHQVTQMGQEVILRCVPISNHLYFYWYRQILGQKVEFLVSFYNNEISEKSEIFDDQFSVERPDGSNFTLKIRSTKLEDSAMYFCASSVGPGASYEQYFGPGTRLTVT.

This clone was counted a few times. The rearrangement joins TRBV27 to TRBJ2-1; a weak D match, TRBD2 (6 bases). V lost 3 bases to trimming and J lost 0 bases, with 12 bases between them. The CDR3 has 16 amino acids. Germline CDR1 and CDR2: MNHEY and SMNVEV (reference sequence). CDR3 amino acids: CASSFQAGSSYNEQFF. The CDR3 DNA reads TGTGCCAGCAGTTTCCAAGCGGGCAGCTCCTACAATGAGCAGTTCTTC.

The genes are TRBV5-1 and TRBJ2-7; TRBD1 matches at 7 bases. With V trimmed by 2 bases and J by 2 bases, 7 bases remained unmatched. This CDR3 is 15 amino acids long. In germline, CDR1 is SGHRS, CDR2 YFSETQ. This CDR3 reads CASSFGQATTYEQYF. The CDR3, as DNA: TGCGCCAGCAGCTTCGGACAGGCGACTACCTACGAGCAGTACTTC.